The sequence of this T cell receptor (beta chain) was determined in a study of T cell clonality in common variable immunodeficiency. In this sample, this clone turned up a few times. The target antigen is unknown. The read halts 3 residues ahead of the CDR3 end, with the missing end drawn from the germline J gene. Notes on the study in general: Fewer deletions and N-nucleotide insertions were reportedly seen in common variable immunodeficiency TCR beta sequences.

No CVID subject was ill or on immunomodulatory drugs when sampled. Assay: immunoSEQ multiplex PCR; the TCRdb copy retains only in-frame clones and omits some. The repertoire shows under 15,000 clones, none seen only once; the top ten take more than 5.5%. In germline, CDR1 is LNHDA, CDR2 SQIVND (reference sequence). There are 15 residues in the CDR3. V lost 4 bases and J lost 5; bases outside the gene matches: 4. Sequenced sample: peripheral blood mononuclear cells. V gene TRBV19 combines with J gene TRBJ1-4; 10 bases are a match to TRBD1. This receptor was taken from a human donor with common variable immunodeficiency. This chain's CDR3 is CASSKTGQGNEKLFF. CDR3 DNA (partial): TGTGCCAGTAGTAAGACGGGACAGGGGAATGAAAAA.